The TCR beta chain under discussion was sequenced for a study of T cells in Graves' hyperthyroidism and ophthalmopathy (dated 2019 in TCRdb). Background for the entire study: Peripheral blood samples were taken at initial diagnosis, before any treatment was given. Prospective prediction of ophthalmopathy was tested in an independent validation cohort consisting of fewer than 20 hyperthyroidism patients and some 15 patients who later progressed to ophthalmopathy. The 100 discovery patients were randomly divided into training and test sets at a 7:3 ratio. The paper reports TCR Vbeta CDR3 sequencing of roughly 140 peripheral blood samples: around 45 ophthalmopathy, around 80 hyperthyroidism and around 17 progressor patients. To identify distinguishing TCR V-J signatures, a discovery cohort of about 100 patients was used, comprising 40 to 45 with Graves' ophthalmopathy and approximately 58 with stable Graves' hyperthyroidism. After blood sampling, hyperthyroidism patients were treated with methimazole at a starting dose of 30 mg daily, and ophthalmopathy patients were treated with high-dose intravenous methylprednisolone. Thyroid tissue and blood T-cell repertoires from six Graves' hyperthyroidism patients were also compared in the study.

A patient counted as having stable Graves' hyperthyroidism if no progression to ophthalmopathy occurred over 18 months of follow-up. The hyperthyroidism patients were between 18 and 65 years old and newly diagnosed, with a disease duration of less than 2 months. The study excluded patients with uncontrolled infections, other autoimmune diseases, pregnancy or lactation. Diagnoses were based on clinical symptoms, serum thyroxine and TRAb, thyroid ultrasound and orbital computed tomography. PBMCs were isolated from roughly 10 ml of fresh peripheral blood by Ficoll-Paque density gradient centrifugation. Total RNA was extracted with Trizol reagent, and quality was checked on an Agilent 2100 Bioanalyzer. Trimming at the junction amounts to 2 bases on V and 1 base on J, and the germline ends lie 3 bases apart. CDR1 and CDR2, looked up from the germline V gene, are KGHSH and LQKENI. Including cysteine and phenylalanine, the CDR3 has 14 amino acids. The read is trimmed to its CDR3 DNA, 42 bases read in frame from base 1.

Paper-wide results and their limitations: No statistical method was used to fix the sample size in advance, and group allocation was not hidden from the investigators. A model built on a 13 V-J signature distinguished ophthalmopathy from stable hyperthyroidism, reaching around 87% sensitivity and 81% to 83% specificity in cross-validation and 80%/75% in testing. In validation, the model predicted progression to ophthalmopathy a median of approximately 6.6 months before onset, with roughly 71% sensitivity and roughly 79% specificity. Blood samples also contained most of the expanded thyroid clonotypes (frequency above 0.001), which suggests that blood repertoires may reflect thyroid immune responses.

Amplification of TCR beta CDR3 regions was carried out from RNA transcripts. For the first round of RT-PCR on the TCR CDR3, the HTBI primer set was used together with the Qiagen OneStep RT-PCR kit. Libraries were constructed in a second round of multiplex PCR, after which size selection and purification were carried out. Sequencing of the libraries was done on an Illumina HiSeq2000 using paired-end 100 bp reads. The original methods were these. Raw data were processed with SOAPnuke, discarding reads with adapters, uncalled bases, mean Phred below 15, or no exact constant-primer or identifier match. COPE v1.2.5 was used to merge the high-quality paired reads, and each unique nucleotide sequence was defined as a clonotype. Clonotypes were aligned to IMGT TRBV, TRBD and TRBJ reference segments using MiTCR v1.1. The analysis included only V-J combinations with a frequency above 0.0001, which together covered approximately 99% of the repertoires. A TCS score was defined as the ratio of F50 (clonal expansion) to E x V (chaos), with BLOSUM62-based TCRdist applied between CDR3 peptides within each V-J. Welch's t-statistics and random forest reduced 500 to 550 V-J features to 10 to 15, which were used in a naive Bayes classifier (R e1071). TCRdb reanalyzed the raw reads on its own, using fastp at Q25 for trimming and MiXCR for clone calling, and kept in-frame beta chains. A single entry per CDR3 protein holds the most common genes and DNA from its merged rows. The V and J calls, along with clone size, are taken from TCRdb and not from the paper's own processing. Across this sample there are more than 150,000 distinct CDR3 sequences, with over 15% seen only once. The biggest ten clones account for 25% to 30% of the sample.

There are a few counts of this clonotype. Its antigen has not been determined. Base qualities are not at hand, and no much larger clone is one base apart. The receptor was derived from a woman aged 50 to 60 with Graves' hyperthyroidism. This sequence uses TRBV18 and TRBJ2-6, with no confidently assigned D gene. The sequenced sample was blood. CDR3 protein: CASSPNSGANVLTF. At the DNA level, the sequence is TGTGCCAGCTCACCAAATTCTGGGGCCAACGTCCTGACTTTC.